One T cell receptor (beta chain) is described in this entry. What it recognizes is unknown. The record originates from a study of shared clonotypes between healthy human individuals. An even split of each subset's genomic DNA across several immunoSEQ plates was performed. Method: immunoSEQ multiplex PCR; TCRdb's copy keeps in-frame clones and lacks some. The sample shows nearly 2 million clones, approximately 94% of them seen only once. This CDR3 has 16 amino acids. V lost 5 bases, J lost 3 bases, and 16 bases lay in between. In germline, CDR1 is SEHNR, CDR2 FQNEAQ (reference sequence). Study-wide points: Rarefaction indicated that sorted-subset sequencing remained incomplete although depth was large. The researchers took only blood, and tissue repertoires probably look different. A generally larger estimated richness was seen in naive subsets than in memory subsets.

CD8 cells regarded as naive lacked CD45RO, were positively chosen for CCR7, and omitted terminally differentiated effector memory CD45RA+ cells. The clonotype originates from a man younger than 35 in good health. This chain connects TRBV7-9 to TRBJ1-4; D remains ambiguous. The sequencing sample was made of naive CD8+ T cells sorted from blood. The CDR3 loop is CASSPLDGVPNEKLFF. The DNA for the CDR3 is TGTGCCAGCAGCCCCCTGGATGGGGTGCCTAATGAAAAACTGTTTTTT.